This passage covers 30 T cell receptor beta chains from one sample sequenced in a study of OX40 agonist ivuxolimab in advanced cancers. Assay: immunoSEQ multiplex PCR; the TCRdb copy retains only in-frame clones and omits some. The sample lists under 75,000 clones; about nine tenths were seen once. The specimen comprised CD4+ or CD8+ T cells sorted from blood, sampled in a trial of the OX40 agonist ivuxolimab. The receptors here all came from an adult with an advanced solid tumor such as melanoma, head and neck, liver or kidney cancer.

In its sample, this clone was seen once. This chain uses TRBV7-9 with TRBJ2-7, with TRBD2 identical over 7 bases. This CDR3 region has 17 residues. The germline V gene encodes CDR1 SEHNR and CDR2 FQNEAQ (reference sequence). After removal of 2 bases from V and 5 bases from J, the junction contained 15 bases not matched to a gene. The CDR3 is CASSLSPGGVEGNEQYF. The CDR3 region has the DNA TGTGCCAGCAGCTTAAGCCCTGGGGGGGTGGAGGGTAACGAGCAGTACTTC.

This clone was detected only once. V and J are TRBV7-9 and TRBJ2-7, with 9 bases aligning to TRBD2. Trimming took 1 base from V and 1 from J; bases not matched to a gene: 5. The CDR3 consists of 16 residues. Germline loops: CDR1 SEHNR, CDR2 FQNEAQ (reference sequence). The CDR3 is CASSLVGSGRSYEQYF. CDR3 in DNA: TGTGCCAGCAGCTTAGTTGGTAGCGGGAGATCCTACGAGCAGTACTTC. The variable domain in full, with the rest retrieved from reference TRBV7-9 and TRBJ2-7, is DTGVSQNPRHKITKRGQNVTFRCDPISEHNRLYWYRQTLGQGPEFLTYFQNEAQLEKSRLLSDRFSAERPKGSFSTLEIQRTEQGDSAMYLCASSLVGSGRSYEQYFGPGTRLTVT.

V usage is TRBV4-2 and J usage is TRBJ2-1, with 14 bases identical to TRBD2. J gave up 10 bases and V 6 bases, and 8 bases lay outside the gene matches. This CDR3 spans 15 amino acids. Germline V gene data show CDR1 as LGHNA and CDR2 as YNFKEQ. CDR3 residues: CASRIGTSGSGEQFF. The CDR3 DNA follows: TGTGCCAGCAGGATTGGGACTAGCGGGAGCGGAGAGCAGTTCTTC.

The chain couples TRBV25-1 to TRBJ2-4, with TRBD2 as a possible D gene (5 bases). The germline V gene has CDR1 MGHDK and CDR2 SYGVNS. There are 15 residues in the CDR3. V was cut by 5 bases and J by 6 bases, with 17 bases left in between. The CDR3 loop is CASSLSPPGGNIQYF. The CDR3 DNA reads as TGTGCCAGCAGTCTATCTCCCCCCGGAGGAAACATTCAGTACTTC.

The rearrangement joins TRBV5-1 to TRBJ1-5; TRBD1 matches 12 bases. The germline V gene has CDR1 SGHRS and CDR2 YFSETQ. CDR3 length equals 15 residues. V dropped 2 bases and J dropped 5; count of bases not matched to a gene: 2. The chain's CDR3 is CASSFGTGGDQPQHF. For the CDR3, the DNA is TGCGCCAGCAGCTTCGGGACAGGGGGCGATCAGCCCCAGCATTTT.

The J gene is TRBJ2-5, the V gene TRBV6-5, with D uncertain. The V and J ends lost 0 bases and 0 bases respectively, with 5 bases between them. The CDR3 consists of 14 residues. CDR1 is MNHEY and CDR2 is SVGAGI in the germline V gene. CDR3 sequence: CASSYSLYQETQYF. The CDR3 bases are TGTGCCAGCAGTTACTCCTTGTACCAAGAGACCCAGTACTTC.

CDR3 loop: CASRRTGEMNTEAFF. In nucleotides, the CDR3 is TGTGCCAGCAGAAGGACAGGCGAGATGAACACTGAAGCTTTCTTT. This chain connects TRBV6-1 to TRBJ1-1; 7 bases match TRBD1. CDR1 and CDR2 from the germline V gene are MNHNS and SASEGT. Trimming cost V 6 bases and J 0 bases; bases outside gene matches: 7. The CDR3 runs 15 residues.

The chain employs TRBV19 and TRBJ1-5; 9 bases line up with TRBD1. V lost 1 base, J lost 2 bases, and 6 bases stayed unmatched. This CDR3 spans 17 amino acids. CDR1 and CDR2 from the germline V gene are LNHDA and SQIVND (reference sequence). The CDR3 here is CASSIGQGVRGNQPQHF. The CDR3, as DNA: TGTGCCAGTAGTATAGGACAGGGGGTCCGCGGCAATCAGCCCCAGCATTTT. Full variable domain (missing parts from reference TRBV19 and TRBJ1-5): DGGITQSPKYLFRKEGQNVTLSCEQNLNHDAMYWYRQDPGQGLRLIYYSQIVNDFQKGDIAEGYSVSREKKESFPLTVTSAQKNPTAFYLCASSIGQGVRGNQPQHFGDGTRLSIL.

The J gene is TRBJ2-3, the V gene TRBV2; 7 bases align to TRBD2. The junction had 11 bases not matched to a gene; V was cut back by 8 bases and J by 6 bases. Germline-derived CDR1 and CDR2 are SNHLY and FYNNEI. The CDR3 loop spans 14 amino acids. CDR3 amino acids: CASALPSGRDTQYF. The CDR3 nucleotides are TGTGCCAGCGCACTGCCTAGCGGTAGGGATACGCAGTATTTT.

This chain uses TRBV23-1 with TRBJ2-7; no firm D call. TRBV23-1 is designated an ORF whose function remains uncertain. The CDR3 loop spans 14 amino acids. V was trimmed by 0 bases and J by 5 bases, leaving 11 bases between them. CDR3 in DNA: TGCGCCAGCAGTCAATCCCCCAGCATCCACGAGCAGTACTTC. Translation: CASSQSPSIHEQYF.

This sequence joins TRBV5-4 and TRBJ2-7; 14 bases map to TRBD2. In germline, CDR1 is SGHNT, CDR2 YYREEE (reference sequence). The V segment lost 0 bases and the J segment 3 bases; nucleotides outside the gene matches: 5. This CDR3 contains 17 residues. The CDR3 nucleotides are TGTGCCAGCAGCTTGGGACTAGCGGGAGGGCCCAGCTACGAGCAGTACTTC. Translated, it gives CASSLGLAGGPSYEQYF. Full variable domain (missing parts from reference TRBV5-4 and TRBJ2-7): ETGVTQSPTHLIKTRGQQVTLRCSSQSGHNTVSWYQQALGQGPQFIFQYYREEENGRGNFPPRFSGLQFPNYSSELNVNALELDDSALYLCASSLGLAGGPSYEQYFGPGTRLTVT.

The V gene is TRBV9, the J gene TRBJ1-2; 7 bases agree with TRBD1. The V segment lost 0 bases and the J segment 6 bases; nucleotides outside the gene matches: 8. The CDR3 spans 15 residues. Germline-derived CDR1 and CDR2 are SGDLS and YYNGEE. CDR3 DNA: TGTGCCAGCAGCGTAGGACAGGGTTTATCCGATGGCTACACCTTC. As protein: CASSVGQGLSDGYTF.

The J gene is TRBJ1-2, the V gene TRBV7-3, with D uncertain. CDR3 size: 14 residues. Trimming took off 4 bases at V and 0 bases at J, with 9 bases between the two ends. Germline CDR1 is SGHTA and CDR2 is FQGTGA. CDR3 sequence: CASSSDLANYGYTF. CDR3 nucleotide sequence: TGTGCCAGCAGCTCAGATTTAGCTAACTATGGCTACACCTTC.

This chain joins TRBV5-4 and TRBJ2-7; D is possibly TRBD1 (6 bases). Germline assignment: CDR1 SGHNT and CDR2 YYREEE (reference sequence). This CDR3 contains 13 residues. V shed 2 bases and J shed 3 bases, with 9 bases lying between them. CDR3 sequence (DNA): TGTGCCAGCAGCTTTGACAGGAGCTACGAGCAGTACTTC. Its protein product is CASSFDRSYEQYF.

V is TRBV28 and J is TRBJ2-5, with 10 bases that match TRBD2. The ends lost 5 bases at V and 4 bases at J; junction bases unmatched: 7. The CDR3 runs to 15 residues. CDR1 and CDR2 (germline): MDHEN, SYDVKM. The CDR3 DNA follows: TGTGCCAGCAGTGGGACGGGACTAGCGAGAGAGACCCAGTACTTC. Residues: CASSGTGLARETQYF.

The CDR3 reads CASSGGGARAYNEQFF. The CDR3 bases are TGCGCCAGCAGCGGAGGGGGGGCTCGAGCCTACAATGAGCAGTTCTTC. The rearrangement links TRBV5-1 to TRBJ2-1, with D possibly matching TRBD2 (7 bases). The CDR3 spans 16 residues. The germline V gene has CDR1 SGHRS and CDR2 YFSETQ. V shed 4 bases and J shed 2 bases, with 16 bases lying between them.

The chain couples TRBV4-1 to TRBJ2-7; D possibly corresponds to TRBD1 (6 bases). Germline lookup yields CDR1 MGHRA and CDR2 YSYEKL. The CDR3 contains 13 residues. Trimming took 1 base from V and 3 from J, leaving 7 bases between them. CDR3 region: CASSQGTVYEQYF. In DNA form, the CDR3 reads TGCGCCAGCAGCCAAGGGACAGTCTACGAGCAGTACTTC.

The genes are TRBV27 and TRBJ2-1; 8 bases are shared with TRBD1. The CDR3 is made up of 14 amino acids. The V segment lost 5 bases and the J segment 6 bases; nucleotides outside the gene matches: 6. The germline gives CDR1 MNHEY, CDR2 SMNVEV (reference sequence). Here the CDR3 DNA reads TGTGCCAGCAGTGACAGGGGTATTATCAATGAGCAGTTCTTC. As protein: CASSDRGIINEQFF.

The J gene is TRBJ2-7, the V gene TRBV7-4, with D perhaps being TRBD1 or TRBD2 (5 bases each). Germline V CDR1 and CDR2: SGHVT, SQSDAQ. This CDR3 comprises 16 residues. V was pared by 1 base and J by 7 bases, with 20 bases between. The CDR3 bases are TGTGCCAGCAGCTTAGATCACCCTCCGAGGGGCCGTGAGCAGTACTTC. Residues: CASSLDHPPRGREQYF.

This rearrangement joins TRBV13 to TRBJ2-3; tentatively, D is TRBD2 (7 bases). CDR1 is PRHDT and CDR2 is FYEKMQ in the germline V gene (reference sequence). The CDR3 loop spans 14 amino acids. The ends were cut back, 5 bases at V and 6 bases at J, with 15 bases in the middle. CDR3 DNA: TGTGCCAGCAGCCACGGAGGGGGGGACGATACGCAGTATTTT. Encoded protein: CASSHGGGDDTQYF.

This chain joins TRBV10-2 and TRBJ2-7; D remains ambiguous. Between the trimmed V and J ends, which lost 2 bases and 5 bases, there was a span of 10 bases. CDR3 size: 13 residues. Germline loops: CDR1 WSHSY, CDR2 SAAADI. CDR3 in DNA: TGCGCCAGCAGTGAGGAGAATCCCGACGAGCAGTACTTC. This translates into CASSEENPDEQYF.

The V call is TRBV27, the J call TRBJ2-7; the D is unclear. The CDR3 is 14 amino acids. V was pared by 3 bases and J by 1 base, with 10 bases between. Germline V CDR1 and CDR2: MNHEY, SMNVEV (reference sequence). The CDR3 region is CASSLGWGSYEQYF. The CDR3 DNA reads TGTGCCAGCAGTTTGGGATGGGGTTCCTACGAGCAGTACTTC.

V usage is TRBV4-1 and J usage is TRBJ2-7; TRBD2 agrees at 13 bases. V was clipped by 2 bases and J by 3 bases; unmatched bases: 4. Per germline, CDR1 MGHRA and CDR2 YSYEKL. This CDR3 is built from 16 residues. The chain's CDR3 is CASSQPGTSGVYEQYF. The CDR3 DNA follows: TGCGCCAGCAGCCAACCCGGGACTAGCGGGGTCTACGAGCAGTACTTC.

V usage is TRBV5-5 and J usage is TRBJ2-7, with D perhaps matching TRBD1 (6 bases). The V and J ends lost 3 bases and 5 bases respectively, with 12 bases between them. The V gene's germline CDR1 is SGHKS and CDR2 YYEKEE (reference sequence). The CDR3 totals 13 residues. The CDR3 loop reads CASSWGLYDEQYF. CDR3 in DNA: TGTGCCAGCAGCTGGGGGCTTTATGACGAGCAGTACTTC.

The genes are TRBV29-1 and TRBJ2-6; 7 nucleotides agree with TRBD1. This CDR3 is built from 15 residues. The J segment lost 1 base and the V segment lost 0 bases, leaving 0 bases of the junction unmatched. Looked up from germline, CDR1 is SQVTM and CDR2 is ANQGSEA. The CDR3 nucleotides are TGCAGCGTTGAAGAACAGGGGTCTGGGGCCAACGTCCTGACTTTC. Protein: CSVEEQGSGANVLTF.

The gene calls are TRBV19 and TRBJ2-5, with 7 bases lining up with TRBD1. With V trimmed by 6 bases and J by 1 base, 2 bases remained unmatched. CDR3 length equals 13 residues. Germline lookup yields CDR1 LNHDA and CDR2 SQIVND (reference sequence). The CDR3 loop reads CASRRDSQETQYF. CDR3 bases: TGTGCCAGTAGACGGGACAGCCAAGAGACCCAGTACTTC.

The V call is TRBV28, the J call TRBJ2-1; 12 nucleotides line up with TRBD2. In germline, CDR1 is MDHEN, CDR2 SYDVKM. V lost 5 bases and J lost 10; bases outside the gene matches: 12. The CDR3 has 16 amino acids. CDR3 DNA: TGTGCCAGCAGTCAACCCTTGGCTAGCGGGAGGGTCGAGCAGTTCTTC. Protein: CASSQPLASGRVEQFF.

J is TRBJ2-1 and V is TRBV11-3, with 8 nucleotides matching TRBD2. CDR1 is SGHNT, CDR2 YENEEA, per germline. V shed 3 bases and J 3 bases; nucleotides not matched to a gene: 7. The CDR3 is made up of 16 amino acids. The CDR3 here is CASSFGSGSIYNEQFF. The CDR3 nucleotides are TGTGCCAGCAGCTTCGGGAGCGGGAGTATCTACAATGAGCAGTTCTTC.

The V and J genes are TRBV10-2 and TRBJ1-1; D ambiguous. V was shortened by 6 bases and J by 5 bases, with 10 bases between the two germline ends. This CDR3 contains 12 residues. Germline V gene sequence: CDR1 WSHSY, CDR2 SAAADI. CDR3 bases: TGCGCCAGCAGGCCGGGAGCGACTGAAGCTTTCTTT. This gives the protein CASRPGATEAFF.

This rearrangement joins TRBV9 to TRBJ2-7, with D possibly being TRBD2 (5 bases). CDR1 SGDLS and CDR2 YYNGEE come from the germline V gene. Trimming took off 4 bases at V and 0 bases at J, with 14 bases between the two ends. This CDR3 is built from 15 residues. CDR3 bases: TGTGCCAGCAGCCCCCCAACGGGGAGCTCCTACGAGCAGTACTTC. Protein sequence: CASSPPTGSSYEQYF.